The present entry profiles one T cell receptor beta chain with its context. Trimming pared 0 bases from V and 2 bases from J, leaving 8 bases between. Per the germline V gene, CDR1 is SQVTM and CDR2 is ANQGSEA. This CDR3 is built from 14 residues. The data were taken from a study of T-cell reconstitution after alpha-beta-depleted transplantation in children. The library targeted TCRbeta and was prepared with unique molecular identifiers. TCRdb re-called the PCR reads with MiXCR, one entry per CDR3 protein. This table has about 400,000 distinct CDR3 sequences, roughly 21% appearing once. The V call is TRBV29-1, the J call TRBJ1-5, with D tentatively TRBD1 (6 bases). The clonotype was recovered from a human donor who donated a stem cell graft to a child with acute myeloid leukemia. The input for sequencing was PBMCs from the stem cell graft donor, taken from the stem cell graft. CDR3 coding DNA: TGCAGCGTTGAAGAGGGGGCTGGCAATCAGCCCCAGCATTTT. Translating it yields CSVEEGAGNQPQHF. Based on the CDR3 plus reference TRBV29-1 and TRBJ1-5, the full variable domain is SAVISQKPSRDICQRGTSLTIQCQVDSQVTMMFWYRQQPGQSLTLIATANQGSEATYESGFVIDKFPISRPNLTFSTLTVSNMSPEDSSIYLCSVEEGAGNQPQHFGDGTRLSIL.